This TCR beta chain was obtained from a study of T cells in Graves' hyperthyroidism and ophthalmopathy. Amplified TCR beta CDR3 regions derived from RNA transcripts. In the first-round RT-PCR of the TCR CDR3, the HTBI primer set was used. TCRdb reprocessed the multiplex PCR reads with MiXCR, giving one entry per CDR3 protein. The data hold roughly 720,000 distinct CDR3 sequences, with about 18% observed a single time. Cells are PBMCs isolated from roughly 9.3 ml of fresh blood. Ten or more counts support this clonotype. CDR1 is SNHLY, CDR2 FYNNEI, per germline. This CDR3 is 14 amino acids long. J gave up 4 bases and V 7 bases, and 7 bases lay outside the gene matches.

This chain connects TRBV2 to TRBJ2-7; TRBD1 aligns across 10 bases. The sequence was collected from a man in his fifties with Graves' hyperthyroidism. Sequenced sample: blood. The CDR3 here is CASKMTGGVYEQYF. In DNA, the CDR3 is TGTGCCAGCAAGATGACAGGGGGCGTGTACGAGCAGTACTTC.